The 4 T cell receptor beta chains given below trace back to one sample, sequenced in a study of shared clonotypes between healthy human individuals. TCRdb keeps only in-frame clones here, not all; method: immunoSEQ multiplex PCR. This table holds roughly 2.6 million clones, more than 90% found once. The specimen was naive CD4+ T cells sorted from blood. Described subset: CD45RA+ positively selected. These receptors all come from a man younger than 35 in good health.

The chain couples TRBV29-1 to TRBJ2-3, with a tentative D call TRBD2 (6 bases). V gave up 4 bases and J gave up 2 bases, with 13 bases separating them. This CDR3 is built from 14 residues. Germline assignment: CDR1 SQVTM and CDR2 ANQGSEA. CDR3 in DNA: TGCAGCGTTGTCTTGTCGGGAGTCACAGATACGCAGTATTTT. Its protein product is CSVVLSGVTDTQYF.

For the CDR3, the DNA is TGTGCCAGCAGTTACCAACTAGCGGGCTGGGAGACCCAGTACTTC. Its protein product is CASSYQLAGWETQYF. V is TRBV6-6 and J is TRBJ2-5, with TRBD2 matching over 9 bases. CDR1 and CDR2 (germline): MNHNY, SVGAGI (reference sequence). V shed 2 bases, J shed 5 bases, and the junction held 6 bases outside the gene matches. The CDR3 is made up of 15 amino acids.

V is TRBV30 and J is TRBJ1-4; D unresolved. Trimming shortened V by 0 bases and J by 14 bases, and 13 bases separated the two germline ends. CDR1 is GTSNPN and CDR2 is SVGIG in the germline V gene (reference sequence). This CDR3 comprises 12 residues. CDR3 in DNA: TGTGCCTGGAGTGTCAAGGACCTCGCCCTGTTTTTT. It codes for CAWSVKDLALFF. The whole variable domain, remainder taken from reference TRBV30 and TRBJ1-4, is SQTIHQWPATLVQPVGSPLSLECTVEGTSNPNLYWYRQAAGRGLQLLFYSVGIGQISSEVPQNLSASRPQDRQFILSSKKLLLSDSGFYLCAWSVKDLALFFGSGTQLSVL.

This chain uses TRBV7-9 with TRBJ1-1; D possibly corresponds to TRBD1 (5 bases). Looked up from germline, CDR1 is SEHNR and CDR2 is FQNEAQ (reference sequence). CDR3 size: 14 residues. The ends were cut back, 8 bases at V and 0 bases at J, with 13 bases in the middle. CDR3 residues: CASHMSGMNTEAFF. The CDR3, as DNA: TGTGCCAGCCATATGTCAGGGATGAACACTGAAGCTTTCTTT.